This paragraph reports one T cell receptor beta chain. CDR3 length: 15 residues. V dropped 10 bases and J dropped 0 bases, with 18 bases sitting between them. Germline V gene lookup returns CDR1 MDHEN and CDR2 SYDVKM. The data originate from a study of blood T cells in healthy people across ages. Each sample gave at least 7 million isolated PBMCs. Then a second PCR, running roughly 7 to 11 cycles, was carried out with a sample-barcoded 5' primer and a J-beta primer mix. No fewer than 2.5 million CDR3-containing paired-end reads came from each sample. TCRdb fed the 5' RACE reads into MiXCR, producing one record per CDR3 protein. The data show hundreds of thousands of distinct CDR3 sequences, 35% to 60% seen once.

This receptor was identified in a man older than 75 in good health. The chain carries TRBV28 and TRBJ2-5; TRBD1 is a possible D gene (6 bases). Sequencing was done on a sample of blood. CDR3 in amino acids: CATSPGAMYQETQYF. In nucleotides, the CDR3 is TGTGCCACCTCGCCAGGGGCCATGTACCAAGAGACCCAGTACTTC.